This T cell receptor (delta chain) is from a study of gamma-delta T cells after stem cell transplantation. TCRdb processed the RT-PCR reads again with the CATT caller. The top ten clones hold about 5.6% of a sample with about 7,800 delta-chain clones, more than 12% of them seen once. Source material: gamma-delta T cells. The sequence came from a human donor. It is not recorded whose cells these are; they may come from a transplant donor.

CDR3 DNA sequence: TGTGCTCTTGGGTCCATGTTCTTCCGCCTGGGGGCTAACTCACTTAATTTGTACACCGATAAACTCATCTTT. It translates to CALGSMFFRLGANSLNLYTDKLIF. The gene calls are TRDV1 and TRDJ1; 7 bases align to TRDD3. The CDR3 consists of 24 residues. Germline V gene lookup returns CDR1 TSWWSYY and CDR2 QGS. With V trimmed by 5 bases and J by 0 bases, 33 bases remained unmatched.